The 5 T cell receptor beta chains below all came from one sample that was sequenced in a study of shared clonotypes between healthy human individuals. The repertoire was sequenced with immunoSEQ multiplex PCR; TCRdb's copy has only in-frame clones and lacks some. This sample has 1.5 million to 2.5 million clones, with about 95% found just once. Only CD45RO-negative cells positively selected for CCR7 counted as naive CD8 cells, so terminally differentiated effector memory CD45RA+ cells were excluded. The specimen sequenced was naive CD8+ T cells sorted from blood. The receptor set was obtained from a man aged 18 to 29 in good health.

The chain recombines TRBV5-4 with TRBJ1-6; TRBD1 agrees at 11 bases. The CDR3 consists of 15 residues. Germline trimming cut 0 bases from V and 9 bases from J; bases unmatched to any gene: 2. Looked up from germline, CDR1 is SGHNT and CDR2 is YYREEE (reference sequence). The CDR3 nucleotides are TGTGCCAGCAGCTTGGCCGGGACAGGGGGTTCACCCCTCCACTTT. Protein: CASSLAGTGGSPLHF.

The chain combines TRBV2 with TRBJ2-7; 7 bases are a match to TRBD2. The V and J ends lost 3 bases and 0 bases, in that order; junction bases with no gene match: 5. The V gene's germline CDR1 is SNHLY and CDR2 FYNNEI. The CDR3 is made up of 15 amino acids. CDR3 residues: CASSEGGVSSYEQYF. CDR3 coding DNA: TGTGCCAGCAGTGAGGGGGGGGTTTCCTCCTACGAGCAGTACTTC.

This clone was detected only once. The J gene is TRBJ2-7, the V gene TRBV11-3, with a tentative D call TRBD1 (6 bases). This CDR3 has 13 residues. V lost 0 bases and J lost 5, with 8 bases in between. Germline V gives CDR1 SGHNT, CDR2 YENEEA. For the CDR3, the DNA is TGTGCCAGCAGCTTAGAATACAGGGACGAGCAGTACTTC. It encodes CASSLEYRDEQYF.

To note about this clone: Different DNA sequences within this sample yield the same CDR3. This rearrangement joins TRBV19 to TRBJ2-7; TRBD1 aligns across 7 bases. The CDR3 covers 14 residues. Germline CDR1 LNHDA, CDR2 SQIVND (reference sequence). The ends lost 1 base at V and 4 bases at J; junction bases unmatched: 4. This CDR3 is CASSIGGGGYEQYF. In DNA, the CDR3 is TGTGCCAGTAGTATAGGAGGGGGCGGATACGAGCAGTACTTC.

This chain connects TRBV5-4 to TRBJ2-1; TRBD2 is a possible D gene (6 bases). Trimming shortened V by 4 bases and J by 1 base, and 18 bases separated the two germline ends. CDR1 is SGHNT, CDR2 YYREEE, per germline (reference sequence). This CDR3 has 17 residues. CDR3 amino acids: CASSRGMGGNSYNEQFF. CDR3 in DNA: TGTGCCAGCAGCCGTGGGATGGGGGGTAATTCCTACAATGAGCAGTTCTTC.